These 29 T cell receptor beta chains share one sample of origin, sequenced in a study. A single record per CDR3 protein comes from TCRdb applying MiXCR to the 5' RACE reads. Here the sample spans more than 40,000 distinct CDR3 sequences, approximately 31% being singletons. Sequencing was done on a sample of memory CD4+ T cells sorted from a lymph node. Subset reported: memory CD4+ T cells, CD4+CD45RO+CD25-. The origin of the receptors is a female donor with breast cancer.

In nucleotides, the CDR3 is TGCAGTGCTAGGCCCCACCCGGGACTAGCGGGAAGGGAGACCCAGTACTTC. As protein: CSARPHPGLAGRETQYF. J is TRBJ2-5 and V is TRBV20-1, with 13 nucleotides matching TRBD2. The V gene end was trimmed by 3 bases and the J gene end by 5 bases; junction bases not matched to a gene: 12. Germline V lookup: CDR1 DFQATT, CDR2 SNEGSKA (reference sequence). This CDR3 has 17 amino acids.

This clonotype was found a few times. The V gene is TRBV28, the J gene TRBJ1-5; D is possibly TRBD1 (6 bases). Per germline, CDR1 MDHEN and CDR2 SYDVKM. V was clipped by 5 bases and J by 6 bases, with 20 bases between them. The CDR3 runs to 16 residues. CDR3 DNA: TGTGCCAGCAGTCCCGACGTTGAGGGGGAGGCTCAGCCCCAGCATTTT. Translated: CASSPDVEGEAQPQHF. The full variable domain, in which reference TRBV28 and TRBJ1-5 provide the parts outside the CDR3, is DVKVTQSSRYLVKRTGEKVFLECVQDMDHENMFWYRQDPGLGLRLIYFSYDVKMKEKGDIPEGYSVSREKKERFSLILESASTNQTSMYLCASSPDVEGEAQPQHFGDGTRLSIL.

J is TRBJ2-1 and V is TRBV4-1; 10 nucleotides agree with TRBD2. Germline loops: CDR1 MGHRA, CDR2 YSYEKL. The V and J ends lost 0 bases and 5 bases, in that order; junction bases with no gene match: 4. CDR3 length: 16 amino acids. The CDR3 DNA sequence: TGCGCCAGCAGCCAAGAAGCTAGCGGGAGAGACAATGAGCAGTTCTTC. Protein: CASSQEASGRDNEQFF.

V is TRBV6-5 and J is TRBJ1-5, with a tentative D call TRBD1 (6 bases). The CDR3 sequence is 15 residues long. Trimming removed 6 bases from V and 6 bases from J, with 18 bases in between. CDR1 is MNHEY, CDR2 SVGAGI, per germline. The CDR3 coding sequence is TGTGCCAGCAGGGAGGGGGGAGGGCCCGGTCAGCCCCAGCATTTT. It codes for CASREGGGPGQPQHF.

This clonotype is large by share. The chain carries TRBV12-3 or TRBV12-4 and TRBJ2-1; D may be TRBD2 (5 bases). The CDR3 length is 15 residues. V was cut by 5 bases and J by 1 base, with 12 bases left in between. The CDR3 bases are TGTGCCAGCAGTCCCCGCGGGTCTTCCTACAATGAGCAGTTCTTC. This codes for CASSPRGSSYNEQFF.

This clonotype was seen more than once but under ten times. The rearrangement links TRBV28 to TRBJ2-5; perhaps TRBD2 as D (6 bases). This CDR3 comprises 10 residues. V lost 8 bases and J lost 5, with 6 bases in between. Germline CDR1 reads MDHEN; CDR2 reads SYDVKM. Here the CDR3 DNA reads TGTGCCAGCGGGGGGGAGACCCAGTACTTC. Its protein product is CASGGETQYF. The full variable domain, in which reference TRBV28 and TRBJ2-5 provide the parts outside the CDR3, is DVKVTQSSRYLVKRTGEKVFLECVQDMDHENMFWYRQDPGLGLRLIYFSYDVKMKEKGDIPEGYSVSREKKERFSLILESASTNQTSMYLCASGGETQYFGPGTRLLVL.

J is TRBJ2-7 and V is TRBV11-3; 8 bases line up with TRBD2. After removal of 7 bases from V and 3 bases from J, the junction contained 14 bases not matched to a gene. The CDR3 consists of 16 residues. Germline V gene data show CDR1 as SGHNT and CDR2 as YENEEA. Here the CDR3 reads CASNPGGGRSFYEQYF. The DNA of the CDR3 is TGTGCCAGCAACCCGGGGGGGGGCAGATCCTTCTACGAGCAGTACTTC.

V gene TRBV12-5 combines with J gene TRBJ2-1, with D perhaps TRBD1 (5 bases). CDR3 length: 12 residues. Trimming took 2 bases from V and 8 from J, leaving 7 bases between them. Per germline, CDR1 LGHNT and CDR2 FRNRAP. CDR3 loop: CASGLRGDEQFF. DNA for the CDR3: TGTGCTAGTGGTTTGAGGGGCGATGAGCAGTTCTTC.

This chain uses TRBV7-3 with TRBJ2-7, with D unclear. Trimming cost V 1 base and J 3 bases, with 7 bases left between them. The CDR3 is 13 amino acids. The germline gives CDR1 SGHTA, CDR2 FQGTGA. In nucleotides, the CDR3 is TGTGCCAGCAGCTTAAGCAGGAACTACGAGCAGTACTTC. It specifies CASSLSRNYEQYF.

This clonotype has just a few counts. The gene calls are TRBV5-1 and TRBJ2-3, with 11 bases fitting TRBD2. Germline V gene sequence: CDR1 SGHRS, CDR2 YFSETQ. The junction had 12 bases not matched to a gene; V was cut back by 4 bases and J by 5 bases. This CDR3 has 17 amino acids. For the CDR3, the DNA is TGCGCCAGCAGCGTTGCCCCGACTAGCGGGACTGGAGATACGCAGTATTTT. It codes for CASSVAPTSGTGDTQYF.

The rearrangement uses TRBV3-1 and TRBJ2-7; 7 bases are a match to TRBD1. The trim removed 3 bases at V and 3 bases at J, leaving 2 bases unmatched. Looked up from germline, CDR1 is LGHDT and CDR2 is YNNKEL (reference sequence). The CDR3 is 13 amino acids. Here the CDR3 reads CASSHRDSYEQYF. CDR3 DNA sequence: TGTGCCAGCAGCCATCGGGACAGCTACGAGCAGTACTTC.

V usage is TRBV19 and J usage is TRBJ1-1; D gene unclear. The CDR3 length is 12 residues. The germline CDR1 and CDR2 sequences are LNHDA and SQIVND (reference sequence). V gave up 11 bases and J gave up 4 bases, with 14 bases separating them. This CDR3 is CALMSSSTEAFF. The CDR3 bases are TGTGCCCTCATGTCGAGTTCCACTGAAGCTTTCTTT.

The rearrangement joins TRBV15 to TRBJ2-6, with unresolved D. This CDR3 spans 13 amino acids. CDR1 is LNHNV and CDR2 is YYDKDF in the germline V gene (reference sequence). V lost 4 bases, J lost 2 bases, and 3 bases lay in between. The CDR3 sequence: CATSTPGANVLTF. CDR3 sequence (DNA): TGTGCCACCAGCACCCCTGGGGCCAACGTCCTGACTTTC.

The V gene is TRBV5-1, the J gene TRBJ1-5; no reliable D call. Germline lookup yields CDR1 SGHRS and CDR2 YFSETQ. This CDR3 has 15 amino acids. V lost 4 bases, J lost 2 bases, and 13 bases lay in between. The CDR3 nucleotides are TGCGCCAGCAGCCGGGGTCCGGGAGGCAATCAGCCCCAGCATTTT. Amino acid sequence: CASSRGPGGNQPQHF.

The chain has TRBV28 and TRBJ1-2; perhaps TRBD1 as D (6 bases). The germline V gene has CDR1 MDHEN and CDR2 SYDVKM. This CDR3 region has 13 residues. The V end was cut by 10 bases, the J end by 8 bases, with 20 bases between. The CDR3 DNA reads as TGTGCCATCCTAACAGGGCCGCGAGAGGGCTACACCTTC. Translated, it gives CAILTGPREGYTF.

This clonotype was seen more than once but under ten times. The genes are TRBV7-9 and TRBJ2-7, with 12 bases identical to TRBD1. Germline V CDR1 and CDR2: SEHNR, FQNEAQ (reference sequence). The J segment lost 4 bases and the V segment lost 3 bases, leaving 1 base of the junction unmatched. The CDR3 loop spans 14 amino acids. In DNA form, the CDR3 reads TGTGCCAGCAGCTTGGGACAGGGGGCGTACGAGCAGTACTTC. Translating it yields CASSLGQGAYEQYF. The full variable domain, its missing parts supplied by reference TRBV7-9 and TRBJ2-7, is DTGVSQNPRHKITKRGQNVTFRCDPISEHNRLYWYRQTLGQGPEFLTYFQNEAQLEKSRLLSDRFSAERPKGSFSTLEIQRTEQGDSAMYLCASSLGQGAYEQYFGPGTRLTVT.

The CDR3 reads CASRQLSGNTIYF. CDR3 DNA: TGTGCCAGCAGGCAGCTCTCTGGAAACACCATATATTTT. The chain links TRBV6-2 or TRBV6-3 to TRBJ1-3; D gene unclear. Per germline, CDR1 MNHEY and CDR2 SVGEGT. The CDR3 covers 13 residues. Between the trimmed V and J ends, which lost 6 bases and 0 bases, there was a span of 6 bases.

This clonotype was recorded once. The chain uses TRBV7-2 and TRBJ2-7, with 8 bases identical to TRBD2. Trimming removed 0 bases from V and 5 bases from J; junction bases left unmatched: 0. The CDR3 is 13 residues long. The V gene's germline CDR1 is SGHTA and CDR2 FQGNSA. CDR3 nucleotide sequence: TGTGCCAGCAGCTTAGCAGCGGGAGACGAGCAGTACTTC. This sequence encodes CASSLAAGDEQYF.

Regarding this clonotype: Sequence at one end of the junction differs from germline and may be a read error. The CDR3 nucleotides read TGTGCCACCAGCAGAGTGCGGGCGGCAATTGGAGCGTCCTACGAGCAGAACTTC. Its protein product is CATSRVRAAIGASYEQNF. This sequence joins TRBV15 and TRBJ2-7; D is perhaps TRBD2 (5 bases). The V gene's germline CDR1 is LNHNV and CDR2 YYDKDF (reference sequence). The CDR3 length is 18 residues.

Notes on this clonotype: Since a much larger clone is just one base distant, this may be a read error. This chain connects TRBV9 to TRBJ2-3; 7 nucleotides line up with TRBD2. CDR1 is SGDLS, CDR2 YYNGEE, per germline. J gave up 4 bases and V 1 base, and 12 bases lay outside the gene matches. CDR3 size: 17 residues. The CDR3: CASSVRGWAGAADTQYF. CDR3 nucleotide sequence: TGTGCCAGCAGCGTAAGGGGATGGGCGGGAGCCGCAGATACGCAGTATTTT.

There are a few counts of this clonotype. The chain carries TRBV12-3 or TRBV12-4 and TRBJ1-2, with no clear D. With 0 bases removed from V and 4 bases from J, the gap between germline ends came to 15 bases. The CDR3 has 16 residues. CDR3 region: CASSLAPDPRLYGYTF. The CDR3 DNA reads TGTGCCAGCAGTTTAGCCCCTGACCCCCGGCTCTATGGCTACACCTTC.

Concerning this clonotype itself: One base away lies a much larger clone, so this may be a sequencing read error. This CDR3 fails to terminate in the conserved phenylalanine or tryptophan, so it likely reflects a read error. V is TRBV6-6 and J is TRBJ2-3; 7 bases fit TRBD1. The CDR3 extends over 14 amino acids. Germline CDR1 reads MNHNY; CDR2 reads SVGAGI (reference sequence). The V gene end was trimmed by 7 bases and the J gene end by 3 bases; junction bases not matched to a gene: 7. In DNA, the CDR3 is TGTGCCAGCAATGGACAGGTTGGGACAGATACGCAGTATTCT. It encodes CASNGQVGTDTQYS.

This rearrangement joins TRBV10-3 to TRBJ2-1; 7 bases agree with TRBD2. The J segment lost 6 bases and the V segment lost 10 bases, leaving 18 bases of the junction unmatched. The V gene's germline CDR1 is ENHRY and CDR2 SYGVKD. CDR3 size: 16 residues. CDR3 coding DNA: TGTGCCAGCGGTATAGACGGGACTAACCCCCTCAATGAGCAGTTCTTC. Its translation is CASGIDGTNPLNEQFF.

The chain carries TRBV4-1 and TRBJ2-7; D assignment may be TRBD1 or TRBD2 (5 bases each). The ends were cut back, 2 bases at V and 2 bases at J, with 16 bases in the middle. CDR1 MGHRA and CDR2 YSYEKL come from the germline V gene. CDR3 length: 16 amino acids. CDR3 sequence: CASSQTTSGAAYEQYF. The DNA of the CDR3 is TGCGCCAGCAGCCAAACGACTTCCGGGGCAGCCTACGAGCAGTACTTC.

J is TRBJ2-1 and V is TRBV12-3 or TRBV12-4; D might be TRBD1 (5 bases). CDR3 size: 14 residues. V was cut by 6 bases and J by 3 bases, with 12 bases left in between. The CDR3 loop reads CASSEDSDYNEQFF. CDR3 coding DNA: TGTGCCAGCAGCGAAGACAGCGACTACAATGAGCAGTTCTTC.

There are a few counts of this clonotype. The rearrangement links TRBV9 to TRBJ1-6; no firm D call. Per germline, CDR1 SGDLS and CDR2 YYNGEE. The CDR3 is made up of 14 amino acids. Trimming pared 0 bases from V and 7 bases from J, leaving 8 bases between. As DNA, the CDR3 is TGTGCCAGCAGCGTAGCGAGGGCCAATTCACCCCTCCACTTT. Translating gives CASSVARANSPLHF. Combining the CDR3 with reference TRBV9 and TRBJ1-6 gives the whole variable domain DSGVTQTPKHLITATGQRVTLRCSPRSGDLSVYWYQQSLDQGLQFLIQYYNGEERAKGNILERFSAQQFPDLHSELNLSSLELGDSALYFCASSVARANSPLHFGNGTRLTVT.

The rearrangement joins TRBV28 to TRBJ2-1, with 9 bases aligning to TRBD1. CDR3 length: 19 residues. Germline CDR1 and CDR2: MDHEN and SYDVKM. The trim removed 6 bases at V and 4 bases at J, leaving 19 bases unmatched. For the CDR3, the DNA is TGTGCCAGCAGCCGGGACAGGGTTACTATAGCGGTAGGATACAATGAGCAGTTCTTC. This encodes CASSRDRVTIAVGYNEQFF.

This clonotype has more than one count but fewer than ten. V and J are TRBV6-1 and TRBJ2-7; TRBD1 aligns across 8 bases. The CDR3 totals 13 residues. Trimming cost V 6 bases and J 4 bases; bases outside gene matches: 5. Germline CDR1 MNHNS, CDR2 SASEGT. The CDR3 sequence is CASRLNRGYEQYF. The CDR3 coding sequence is TGTGCCAGCAGATTAAACAGGGGGTACGAGCAGTACTTC.

The chain joins TRBV20-1 to TRBJ1-6; D ambiguous. Germline CDR1 and CDR2: DFQATT and SNEGSKA (reference sequence). The ends were cut back, 4 bases at V and 9 bases at J, with 19 bases in the middle. The length of the CDR3 is 15 residues. The CDR3 is CSATRTLGSSSPLHF. The CDR3 bases are TGCAGTGCTACGCGGACCTTGGGGTCAAGTTCACCCCTCCACTTT.